Below are 11 T cell receptor beta chains sequenced from a single sample in a study of cytomegalovirus exposure and HLA in healthy donors. Researchers ran the PCR with 60 Vbeta and 13 Jbeta primers. Clones were sequenced by immunoSEQ multiplex PCR, and TCRdb holds only the in-frame ones, with some missing. The repertoire holds 130,000 or so clones, with 60% to 80% as singletons. The sequenced sample consisted of PBMCs. The receptors come from a female donor in good health and CMV-seronegative.

This sequence joins TRBV19 and TRBJ2-3, with D possibly matching TRBD1 (5 bases). Trimming left V 3 bases short and J 3 bases short, with 13 bases between. Germline lookup yields CDR1 LNHDA and CDR2 SQIVND (reference sequence). The length of the CDR3 is 15 residues. The CDR3 region is CASSISNGHTDTQYF. Written as DNA, the CDR3 is TGTGCCAGTAGTATTTCCAACGGACATACAGATACGCAGTATTTT. The full variable domain, rest sourced from reference TRBV19 and TRBJ2-3, is DGGITQSPKYLFRKEGQNVTLSCEQNLNHDAMYWYRQDPGQGLRLIYYSQIVNDFQKGDIAEGYSVSREKKESFPLTVTSAQKNPTAFYLCASSISNGHTDTQYFGPGTRLTVL.

The chain carries TRBV6-7 and TRBJ2-7; a possible D gene is TRBD1 (5 bases). TRBV6-7 belongs to the ORF category, with a function that is uncertain. Trimming took 6 bases from V and 7 from J, leaving 22 bases between them. The CDR3 has 15 residues. This CDR3 reads CASSREAGIACEQYF. Written as DNA, the CDR3 is TGTGCCAGCAGCCGTGAGGCAGGGATCGCTTGTGAGCAGTACTTC.

In the case of this clone: The junction departs from the called germline gene at one end, perhaps through a read error. The same CDR3 is also encoded by other DNA sequences in this sample. This chain connects TRBV13 to TRBJ1-1; 7 bases fit TRBD1. Germline values: CDR1 PRHDT, CDR2 FYEKMQ (reference sequence). The CDR3 is made up of 12 amino acids. The CDR3: CASLRGRTEAFF. CDR3 coding DNA: TGTGCCAGCTTGAGGGGGCGCACTGAGGCTTTCTTT.

The CDR3 spells CASSWGTSGVEEQYF. CDR3 nucleotide sequence: TGCGCCAGCAGCTGGGGGACTAGCGGGGTAGAAGAGCAGTACTTC. This rearrangement joins TRBV5-1 to TRBJ2-7; TRBD2 matches at 13 bases. V shed 3 bases, J shed 7 bases, and the junction held 7 bases outside the gene matches. Germline-derived CDR1 and CDR2 are SGHRS and YFSETQ. This CDR3 has 15 residues.

The chain combines TRBV6-6 with TRBJ2-2, with 9 bases fitting TRBD2. This CDR3 region has 15 residues. Germline V lookup: CDR1 MNHNY, CDR2 SVGAGI (reference sequence). The trim removed 2 bases at V and 4 bases at J, leaving 2 bases unmatched. CDR3: CASSYGAGGTGELFF. The CDR3 DNA reads as TGTGCCAGCAGTTACGGAGCGGGAGGCACCGGGGAGCTGTTTTTT.

This clone has a handful of counts. The gene calls are TRBV19 and TRBJ1-2; a possible D gene is TRBD1 (5 bases). With 7 bases removed from V and 6 bases from J, the gap between germline ends came to 15 bases. Germline assignment: CDR1 LNHDA and CDR2 SQIVND (reference sequence). The CDR3 is made up of 13 amino acids. CDR3 DNA sequence: TGTGCCAGTACAGGCGGGGGTGGGGATGGCTACACCTTC. It is translated as CASTGGGGDGYTF.

The rearrangement links TRBV27 to TRBJ2-5, with 14 nucleotides matching TRBD2. CDR1 is MNHEY and CDR2 is SMNVEV in the germline V gene (reference sequence). V lost 5 bases to trimming and J lost 5 bases; unmatched junction nucleotides: 10. There are 17 residues in the CDR3. The CDR3 coding sequence is TGTGCCAGCAGTCCGCGACTAGCGGGAGGGCCCTGGGAGACCCAGTACTTC. This gives the protein CASSPRLAGGPWETQYF.

The chain recombines TRBV10-3 with TRBJ2-5; 9 positions agree with TRBD2. The CDR3 has 14 amino acids. V lost 8 bases and J lost 3; bases outside the gene matches: 7. Germline CDR1 ENHRY, CDR2 SYGVKD. The CDR3 DNA follows: TGTGCCATCCAAGCGGGGGGCCGGGAAGAGACCCAGTACTTC. Translating it yields CAIQAGGREETQYF.

Remarks on this clone: Other nucleotide sequences from this sample produce the same CDR3. The V and J genes are TRBV19 and TRBJ1-5, with D perhaps matching TRBD1 (5 bases). Trimming cost V 6 bases and J 4 bases, with 7 bases left between them. This CDR3 has 12 amino acids. Germline assignment: CDR1 LNHDA and CDR2 SQIVND (reference sequence). CDR3 in DNA: TGTGCCAGTAGGGACACAAATCAGCCCCAGCATTTT. It translates to CASRDTNQPQHF.

V gene TRBV5-1 combines with J gene TRBJ1-4; no clear D. Germline V lookup: CDR1 SGHRS, CDR2 YFSETQ. The V end lost 4 bases, the J end lost 0 bases, and 10 bases lay between the germline ends. The CDR3 loop spans 15 amino acids. CDR3 nucleotides: TGCGCCAGCAGCCGGGTCGTGGCAACTAATGAAAAACTGTTTTTT. Its protein is CASSRVVATNEKLFF.

The chain links TRBV12-5 to TRBJ2-5; 7 bases are a match to TRBD1. The germline gives CDR1 LGHNT, CDR2 FRNRAP. V was pared by 6 bases and J by 2 bases, with 9 bases of the junction left unmatched. The CDR3 sequence is 15 residues long. DNA of the CDR3: TGTGCTAGTGGACCTTACCGGGACAGACAAGAGACCCAGTACTTC. It specifies CASGPYRDRQETQYF.